This T cell receptor (beta chain) was profiled in a study of CD8 T cells in Susac syndrome (dated by TCRdb to the late 2010s). With respect to the entire study: Of the Susac syndrome patients who were sequenced, roughly 6 had clinically active disease and eight were in clinical remission. At blood withdrawal, Susac syndrome patients were either therapy-naive, taking corticosteroids (in some cases with IVIg as well), or taking IVIg alone. The study used repertoire sequencing to test whether antigen drove CD8+ T cell activation and differentiation in Susac syndrome. The investigation overall reported the following: The number of individuals in the TCR sequencing and HLA analysis was recognized as being relatively small. In patients with Susac syndrome, the CD4+ T cell repertoire showed no detectable clonal expansion.

RNA was extracted using the RNeasy kit, and roughly 0.5 to 1 ug of the RNA was reverse transcribed with random hexamers. TCR beta CDR3 regions were amplified with the immunoSEQ multiplex PCR assay covering 54 Vbeta and 13 Jbeta segments. PCR amplification bias was corrected by using a synthetic template baseline for primer optimization and computational correction. In the original analysis: Reads were assigned to V, D and J genes according to IMGT and analyzed in immunoSEQ Analyzer, with only productive sequences retained. Clonality was computed as one minus Shannon entropy normalized by log2 of the number of productive unique sequences. For each patient and control, public and private clones were evaluated among the 100 most prevalent clones. A clone was defined as Susac-specific if it was absent from the healthy and MS cohorts, from 1052 published viral clones and from other ImmuneACCESS disease sequences. TCRdb reprocessed the public reads (quality trimming at Q25 with fastp, clone calling with MiXCR) and kept in-frame beta chains. When rows share a CDR3 protein, they turn into one entry using the most common DNA and genes. These V and J calls derive from TCRdb rather than the authors' analysis. A total of approximately 160,000 distinct CDR3 sequences appear in this sample, roughly 95% of them only once. The ten largest clones capture approximately 0.12% of the sample.

For this clonotype: No cognate antigen has been identified for it. Within one base of it there is no much larger clone, and no base qualities were kept.

The CDR3 has 12 amino acids, counting the end cysteine and phenylalanine. Solely the CDR3 DNA is kept, with 36 bases framed from the first base. V sheds 7 bases and J sheds 3 bases, leaving 4 bases between their ends. The germline V gene provides CDR1 ENHRY and CDR2 SYGVKD. Peripheral blood CD8+ and CD4+ T cells from healthy donors, Susac syndrome patients and multiple sclerosis patients were profiled by high-throughput TCR beta sequencing. The Susac syndrome patients fulfilled recently defined diagnostic criteria for definite or probable disease. Bulk CD8+ and CD4+ T cells were purified magnetically by negative isolation, whereas CD8+ TEMRA cells were enriched by FACS. Blood was drawn into EDTA tubes, processed within 24 hours, and PBMCs were isolated by density gradient centrifugation. PBMCs intended for TCR sequencing were cryopreserved in liquid nitrogen and thawed later in a water bath at 37 degrees C. The sorted or isolated CD4+, CD8+ and CD8+ TEMRA cells had a purity of 90% or higher.

The chain uses TRBV10-3 and TRBJ2-6, with the D gene too uncertain to name. This sequence was found in a human donor with Susac syndrome. The sample comprised CD4+ T cells from PBMCs. The sequenced DNA: TGTGCCATCAAGGGTGGGGCCAACGTCCTGACTTTC. This translates into CAIKGGANVLTF.